Shown below are 29 T cell receptor beta chains from a single sample sequenced in a study of identifying expanded T cells in peripheral blood. Using immunoSEQ multiplex PCR, the repertoire was profiled, and TCRdb retains in-frame clones only, with some absent. The data hold tens of thousands of clones, with about 83% observed a single time. The sample was blood. The receptors come from a person aged 18 to 75 in good health.

This clone occurred a few times. The rearrangement links TRBV29-1 to TRBJ1-4; 10 bases match TRBD1. Germline V gene lookup returns CDR1 SQVTM and CDR2 ANQGSEA. V shed 3 bases, J shed 6 bases, and the junction held 4 bases outside the gene matches. The CDR3 has 14 residues. CDR3 in amino acids: CSVDTGTGDEKLFF. In nucleotides, the CDR3 is TGCAGCGTTGACACCGGGACAGGGGATGAAAAACTGTTTTTT.

This clone was counted at least ten times. V gene TRBV7-2 combines with J gene TRBJ2-5; 13 bases map to TRBD2. V trimming: 4 bases; J trimming: 5 bases; junction bases outside the gene matches: 7. This CDR3 has 16 residues. CDR1 and CDR2 from the germline V gene are SGHTA and FQGNSA. For the CDR3, the DNA is TGTGCCAGCAGCTCGGGACTAGCGGGATGGGGGGAGACCCAGTACTTC. Its translation: CASSSGLAGWGETQYF. The entire variable domain, with the rest obtained from reference TRBV7-2 and TRBJ2-5, is as follows: GAGVSQSPSNKVTEKGKDVELRCDPISGHTALYWYRQSLGQGLEFLIYFQGNSAPDKSGLPSDRFSAERTGGSVSTLTIQRTQQEDSAVYLCASSSGLAGWGETQYFGPGTRLLVL.

The J gene is TRBJ2-3, the V gene TRBV30; D is undetermined. Germline V gives CDR1 GTSNPN, CDR2 SVGIG (reference sequence). The V and J ends lost 2 bases and 6 bases respectively, with 9 bases between them. CDR3 length: 12 residues. CDR3 in amino acids: CAWSSIADTQYF. CDR3 sequence (DNA): TGTGCCTGGAGTTCCATAGCCGATACGCAGTATTTT.

This chain uses TRBV5-1 with TRBJ2-4; 7 positions agree with TRBD1. The V gene's germline CDR1 is SGHRS and CDR2 YFSETQ. This CDR3 contains 15 residues. The ends lost 2 bases at V and 5 bases at J; junction bases unmatched: 7. CDR3 sequence: CASSFLTGKENIQYF. The CDR3 coding sequence is TGCGCCAGCAGCTTCTTGACAGGGAAGGAAAACATTCAGTACTTC.

V usage is TRBV4-2 and J usage is TRBJ2-1; D unclear. Trimming stripped 0 bases from V and 9 bases from J, with 9 bases between. CDR1 is LGHNA, CDR2 YNFKEQ, per germline. This CDR3 is 13 amino acids long. The CDR3 here is CASSQDELGEQFF. The CDR3 nucleotides are TGTGCCAGCAGCCAAGATGAACTGGGTGAGCAGTTCTTC.

Concerning this clone itself: A read error is likely, as this CDR3 ends without the conserved phenylalanine or tryptophan. The chain uses TRBV5-4 and TRBJ1-2; TRBD1 might be the D (6 bases). This CDR3 is built from 14 residues. V was cut by 1 base and J by 4 bases, with 11 bases left in between. From germline, CDR1 is SGHNT and CDR2 YYREEE (reference sequence). The CDR3 nucleotides are TGTGCCAGCAGCTTGTACAGGGCGAGCTATGGCTACACCCTC. It codes for CASSLYRASYGYTL.

The sample holds one count of this clone. V gene TRBV9 combines with J gene TRBJ1-1; 7 bases align to TRBD1. Germline values: CDR1 SGDLS, CDR2 YYNGEE. The CDR3 covers 14 residues. V lost 0 bases and J lost 10; bases outside the gene matches: 9. DNA for the CDR3: TGTGCCAGCAGCGTAGTGAGCACAGGGGATGGAGCTTTCTTT. This encodes CASSVVSTGDGAFF.

V is TRBV28 and J is TRBJ2-3, with TRBD1 matching over 8 bases. The trim removed 3 bases at V and 1 base at J, leaving 9 bases unmatched. The CDR3 has 17 amino acids. Germline V gene sequence: CDR1 MDHEN, CDR2 SYDVKM. The CDR3 DNA is TGTGCCAGCAGTTTTTTCCTAGACAGGGGAGGCACAGATACGCAGTATTTT. Encoded protein: CASSFFLDRGGTDTQYF.

This chain uses TRBV6-6 with TRBJ1-5, with D possibly matching TRBD1 (6 bases). CDR1 and CDR2 from the germline V gene are MNHNY and SVGAGI (reference sequence). The V end lost 7 bases, the J end lost 4 bases, and 11 bases lay between the germline ends. This CDR3 contains 13 residues. The CDR3 region has the DNA TGTGCCAGCACCACAGGGTCTAATCAGCCCCAGCATTTT. Encoded protein: CASTTGSNQPQHF.

The chain uses TRBV7-8 and TRBJ2-7; 9 positions match TRBD2. Germline V lookup: CDR1 SGHVS, CDR2 FQNEAQ. The ends lost 2 bases at V and 13 bases at J; junction bases unmatched: 12. This CDR3 has 14 residues. The CDR3: CASSLPAGGRFLYF. As DNA, the CDR3 is TGTGCCAGCAGCTTACCAGCGGGAGGACGCTTTCTCTACTTC.

The V call is TRBV7-3, the J call TRBJ2-3; no clear D. Germline V gene lookup returns CDR1 SGHTA and CDR2 FQGTGA. V dropped 1 base and J dropped 5 bases, with 10 bases sitting between them. The CDR3 contains 14 residues. The CDR3 protein is CASSLMGTRDTQYF. CDR3 nucleotides: TGTGCCAGCAGCTTAATGGGAACAAGAGATACGCAGTATTTT.

The chain uses TRBV5-1 and TRBJ1-2, with 9 nucleotides matching TRBD1. The CDR3 loop spans 13 amino acids. The V gene end was trimmed by 4 bases and the J gene end by 3 bases; junction bases not matched to a gene: 1. Germline V gene data show CDR1 as SGHRS and CDR2 as YFSETQ. The CDR3 spells CASSRDRDYGYTF. CDR3 nucleotide sequence: TGCGCCAGCAGCCGGGACAGGGACTATGGCTACACCTTC. The full variable domain, with the rest looked up from reference TRBV5-1 and TRBJ1-2, is KAGVTQTPRYLIKTRGQQVTLSCSPISGHRSVSWYQQTPGQGLQFLFEYFSETQRNKGNFPGRFSGRQFSNSRSEMNVSTLELGDSALYLCASSRDRDYGYTFGSGTRLTVV.

This clone was detected only a few times. The V gene is TRBV30, the J gene TRBJ2-5, with D unclear. The germline gives CDR1 GTSNPN, CDR2 SVGIG (reference sequence). V was trimmed by 5 bases and J by 0 bases, leaving 7 bases between them. The CDR3 is 12 amino acids. CDR3 nucleotide sequence: TGTGCCTGGGGGCAGTACCAAGAGACCCAGTACTTC. The encoded protein is CAWGQYQETQYF.

This clone was recorded once. V usage is TRBV9 and J usage is TRBJ1-4; D is unclear. CDR3 length: 14 amino acids. Trimming shortened V by 3 bases and J by 7 bases, and 13 bases separated the two germline ends. Germline V CDR1 and CDR2: SGDLS, YYNGEE. The CDR3 sequence is CASSDGWWGEKLFF. In nucleotides, the CDR3 is TGTGCCAGCAGCGATGGGTGGTGGGGTGAAAAACTGTTTTTT.

The rearrangement links TRBV5-8 to TRBJ1-2; perhaps TRBD1 as D (6 bases). The V end lost 4 bases, the J end lost 7 bases, and 20 bases lay between the germline ends. In germline, CDR1 is SGHTS, CDR2 YDEGEE. There are 15 residues in the CDR3. This CDR3 is CASSEGTSDGLGYTF. The CDR3 coding sequence is TGTGCCAGCAGCGAAGGGACATCCGACGGACTTGGCTACACCTTC.

Worth noting for this clone: At one of its ends the junction is not consistent with the germline gene, which may arise from a read error. The J gene is TRBJ2-6, the V gene TRBV7-7; D ambiguous. The germline V gene encodes CDR1 SSHAT and CDR2 FNYEAQ (reference sequence). The CDR3 loop spans 13 amino acids. The CDR3 is CASSYTGANVLTF. CDR3 nucleotide sequence: TGTGCTAGCAGTTATACTGGGGCCAACGTCCTGACTTTC.

The rearrangement links TRBV4-1 to TRBJ1-4; D not resolved. The V and J ends lost 0 bases and 6 bases respectively, with 2 bases between them. Germline assignment: CDR1 MGHRA and CDR2 YSYEKL. The CDR3 extends over 12 amino acids. The CDR3 sequence is CASSQEYEKLFF. The CDR3 nucleotides read TGCGCCAGCAGCCAAGAGTATGAAAAACTGTTTTTT.

This chain joins TRBV11-2 and TRBJ2-7; 9 bases match TRBD1. The junction had 9 bases not matched to a gene; V was cut back by 0 bases and J by 0 bases. Germline V CDR1 and CDR2: SGHAT, FQNNGV. This CDR3 has 18 residues. Here the CDR3 reads CASSLDVTGGTHSYEQYF. CDR3 DNA: TGTGCCAGCAGCTTAGATGTTACAGGGGGCACCCACTCCTACGAGCAGTACTTC.

This sequence joins TRBV19 and TRBJ2-7; 7 bases are shared with TRBD1. The CDR3 contains 14 residues. Unmatched junction bases numbered 4, after V lost 3 bases and J lost 2 bases. CDR1 LNHDA and CDR2 SQIVND come from the germline V gene (reference sequence). DNA of the CDR3: TGTGCCAGTAGTATTGACAGGGCCACCTACGAGCAGTACTTC. It is translated as CASSIDRATYEQYF.

The rearrangement uses TRBV7-9 and TRBJ1-5; no clear D gene. The CDR3 length is 15 residues. The ends were cut back, 5 bases at V and 3 bases at J, with 14 bases in the middle. Germline V gene data show CDR1 as SEHNR and CDR2 as FQNEAQ (reference sequence). CDR3 sequence reads: CASSPSGASNQPQHF. CDR3 DNA sequence: TGTGCCAGCAGCCCGTCAGGCGCCTCCAATCAGCCCCAGCATTTT. The full variable domain, with the rest looked up from reference TRBV7-9 and TRBJ1-5, is DTGVSQNPRHKITKRGQNVTFRCDPISEHNRLYWYRQTLGQGPEFLTYFQNEAQLEKSRLLSDRFSAERPKGSFSTLEIQRTEQGDSAMYLCASSPSGASNQPQHFGDGTRLSIL.

The chain carries TRBV10-3 and TRBJ1-3, with TRBD1 matching 8 bases. With V trimmed by 0 bases and J by 4 bases, 2 bases remained unmatched. CDR3 length: 15 amino acids. Germline lookup yields CDR1 ENHRY and CDR2 SYGVKD. The CDR3 reads CAISESTGVGNTIYF. The CDR3 bases are TGTGCCATCAGTGAGTCGACAGGGGTAGGAAACACCATATATTTT.

This chain uses TRBV28 with TRBJ2-5, with 9 nucleotides matching TRBD1. CDR3 length: 13 amino acids. Germline CDR1 is MDHEN and CDR2 is SYDVKM. J lost 1 base, V lost 6 bases, and 0 bases had no gene match. CDR3 coding DNA: TGTGCCAGCAGGACAGGGGGCCAAGAGACCCAGTACTTC. This translates into CASRTGGQETQYF. Based on the CDR3 plus reference TRBV28 and TRBJ2-5, the full variable domain is DVKVTQSSRYLVKRTGEKVFLECVQDMDHENMFWYRQDPGLGLRLIYFSYDVKMKEKGDIPEGYSVSREKKERFSLILESASTNQTSMYLCASRTGGQETQYFGPGTRLLVL.

This CDR3 reads CASSQSSLRGSPYEQYF. CDR3 in DNA: TGCGCCAGCAGTCAATCGTCCTTGAGGGGTTCCCCCTACGAGCAGTACTTC. V usage is TRBV23-1 and J usage is TRBJ2-7; tentatively, D is TRBD1 or TRBD2 (5 bases each). TRBV23-1 is classed as an ORF, of uncertain function. This CDR3 is 17 amino acids long. Trimming cost V 0 bases and J 2 bases, with 17 bases left between them.

This chain connects TRBV5-1 to TRBJ1-1, with a possible D match to TRBD1 (5 bases). The CDR3 loop spans 14 amino acids. V was cut by 4 bases and J by 1 base, with 11 bases left in between. Germline V gives CDR1 SGHRS, CDR2 YFSETQ. The CDR3 is CASSHNTGNTEAFF. CDR3 nucleotide sequence: TGCGCCAGCAGCCATAACACAGGGAACACTGAAGCTTTCTTT.

The gene calls are TRBV6-1 and TRBJ2-1; D is uncertain. The V and J ends lost 10 bases and 1 base respectively, with 11 bases between them. The CDR3 length is 13 residues. Germline loops: CDR1 MNHNS, CDR2 SASEGT. The CDR3 is CATNRVSYNEQFF. The CDR3 nucleotides are TGTGCCACAAACAGAGTTTCCTACAATGAGCAGTTCTTC.

A few counts support this clone. J is TRBJ1-5 and V is TRBV14; D gene uncertain. Germline V gives CDR1 SGHDN, CDR2 FVKESK. The CDR3 runs 13 residues. The V end lost 4 bases, the J end lost 1 base, and 5 bases lay between the germline ends. The CDR3: CASSPDSNQPQHF. CDR3 sequence (DNA): TGTGCCAGCAGCCCGGACAGCAATCAGCCCCAGCATTTT.

V usage is TRBV19 and J usage is TRBJ2-1; D is ambiguous. CDR3 length: 14 amino acids. V lost 5 bases, J lost 3 bases, and 11 bases lay in between. The V gene's germline CDR1 is LNHDA and CDR2 SQIVND (reference sequence). This chain's CDR3 is CASSSLEDYNEQFF. The CDR3 region has the DNA TGTGCCAGTAGTTCCCTTGAAGACTACAATGAGCAGTTCTTC. The full variable domain, completed using reference TRBV19 and TRBJ2-1, is DGGITQSPKYLFRKEGQNVTLSCEQNLNHDAMYWYRQDPGQGLRLIYYSQIVNDFQKGDIAEGYSVSREKKESFPLTVTSAQKNPTAFYLCASSSLEDYNEQFFGPGTRLTVL.

This clone has a handful of counts. J is TRBJ2-7 and V is TRBV5-1; 13 bases line up with TRBD2. The germline V gene encodes CDR1 SGHRS and CDR2 YFSETQ. Trimming at V came to 7 bases and at J to 0 bases, leaving 7 bases not matched to a gene. The CDR3 extends over 16 amino acids. The CDR3 loop is CASRTGTSGTSYEQYF. DNA of the CDR3: TGCGCCAGCCGGACCGGGACTAGCGGGACCTCCTACGAGCAGTACTTC.

The chain carries TRBV7-2 and TRBJ2-1; no reliable D call. CDR3 size: 13 residues. With 0 bases removed from V and 7 bases from J, the gap between germline ends came to 7 bases. Germline V gene sequence: CDR1 SGHTA, CDR2 FQGNSA. DNA for the CDR3: TGTGCCAGCAGCTTAGCGAGTAGGAATGAGCAGTTCTTC. Translation: CASSLASRNEQFF. The full variable domain, its missing parts supplied by reference TRBV7-2 and TRBJ2-1, is GAGVSQSPSNKVTEKGKDVELRCDPISGHTALYWYRQSLGQGLEFLIYFQGNSAPDKSGLPSDRFSAERTGGSVSTLTIQRTQQEDSAVYLCASSLASRNEQFFGPGTRLTVL.